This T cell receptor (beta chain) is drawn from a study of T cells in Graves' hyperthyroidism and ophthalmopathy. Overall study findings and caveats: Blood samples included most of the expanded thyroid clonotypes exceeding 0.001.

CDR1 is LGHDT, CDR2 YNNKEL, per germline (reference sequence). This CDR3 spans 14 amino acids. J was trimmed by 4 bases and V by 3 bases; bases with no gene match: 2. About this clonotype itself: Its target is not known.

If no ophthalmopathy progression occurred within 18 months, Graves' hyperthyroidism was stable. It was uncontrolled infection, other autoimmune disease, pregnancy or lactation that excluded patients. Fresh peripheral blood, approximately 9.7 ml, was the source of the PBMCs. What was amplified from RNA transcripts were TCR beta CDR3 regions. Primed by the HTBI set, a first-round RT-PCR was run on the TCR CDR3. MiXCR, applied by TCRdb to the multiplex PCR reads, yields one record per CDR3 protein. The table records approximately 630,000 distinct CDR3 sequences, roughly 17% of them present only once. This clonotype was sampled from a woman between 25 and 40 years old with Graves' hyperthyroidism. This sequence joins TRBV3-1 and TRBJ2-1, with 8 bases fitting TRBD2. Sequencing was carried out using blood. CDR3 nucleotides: TGTGCCAGCAGCCAGCGGGAGGCTTACAATGAGCAGTTCTTC. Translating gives CASSQREAYNEQFF.